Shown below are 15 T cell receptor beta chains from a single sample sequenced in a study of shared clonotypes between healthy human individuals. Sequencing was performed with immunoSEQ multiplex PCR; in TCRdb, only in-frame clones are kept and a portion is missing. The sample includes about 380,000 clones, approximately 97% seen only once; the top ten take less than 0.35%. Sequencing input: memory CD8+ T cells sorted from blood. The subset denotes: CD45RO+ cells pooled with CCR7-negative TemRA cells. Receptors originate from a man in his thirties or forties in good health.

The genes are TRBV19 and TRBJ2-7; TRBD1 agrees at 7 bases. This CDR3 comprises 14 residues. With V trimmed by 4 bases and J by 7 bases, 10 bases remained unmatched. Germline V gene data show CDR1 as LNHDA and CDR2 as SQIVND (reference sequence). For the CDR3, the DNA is TGTGCCAGTAGTAGACAGACAGGGCGGCAAGAGCAGTACTTC. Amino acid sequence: CASSRQTGRQEQYF. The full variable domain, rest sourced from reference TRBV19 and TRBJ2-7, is DGGITQSPKYLFRKEGQNVTLSCEQNLNHDAMYWYRQDPGQGLRLIYYSQIVNDFQKGDIAEGYSVSREKKESFPLTVTSAQKNPTAFYLCASSRQTGRQEQYFGPGTRLTVT.

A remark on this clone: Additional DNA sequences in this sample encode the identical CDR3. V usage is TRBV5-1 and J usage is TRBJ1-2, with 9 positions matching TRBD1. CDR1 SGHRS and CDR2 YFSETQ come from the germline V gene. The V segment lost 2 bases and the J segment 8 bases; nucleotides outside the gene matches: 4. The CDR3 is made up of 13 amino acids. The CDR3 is CASSLQGARGYTF. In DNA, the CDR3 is TGCGCCAGCAGCTTACAGGGGGCGCGAGGCTACACCTTC.

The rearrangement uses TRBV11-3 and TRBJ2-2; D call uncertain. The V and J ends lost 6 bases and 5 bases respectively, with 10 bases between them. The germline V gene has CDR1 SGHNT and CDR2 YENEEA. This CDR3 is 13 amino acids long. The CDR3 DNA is TGTGCCAGCAGGACATCGGATACCGGGGAGCTGTTTTTT. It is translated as CASRTSDTGELFF.

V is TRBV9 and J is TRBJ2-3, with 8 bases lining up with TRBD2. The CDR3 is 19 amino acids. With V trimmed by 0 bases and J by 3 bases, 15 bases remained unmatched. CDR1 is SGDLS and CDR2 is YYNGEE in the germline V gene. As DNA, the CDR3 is TGTGCCAGCAGCGTAGCTTCCCCCAGAGCGGGAGTGGGGACAGATACGCAGTATTTT. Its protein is CASSVASPRAGVGTDTQYF.

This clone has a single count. The CDR3 sequence: CASSGGGIYGYTF. The CDR3 bases are TGTGCCAGCAGTGGGGGAGGCATCTATGGCTACACCTTC. The chain links TRBV25-1 to TRBJ1-2; D not resolved. This CDR3 is built from 13 residues. Germline V gives CDR1 MGHDK, CDR2 SYGVNS. Between the trimmed V and J ends, which lost 4 bases and 4 bases, there was a span of 10 bases.

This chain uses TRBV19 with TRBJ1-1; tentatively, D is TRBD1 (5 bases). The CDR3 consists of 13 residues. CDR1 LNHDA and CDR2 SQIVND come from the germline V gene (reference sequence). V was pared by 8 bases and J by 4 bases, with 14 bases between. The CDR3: CASCSMGGTEAFF. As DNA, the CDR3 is TGTGCCAGTTGCTCCATGGGGGGCACTGAAGCTTTCTTT. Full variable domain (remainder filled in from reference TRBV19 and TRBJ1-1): DGGITQSPKYLFRKEGQNVTLSCEQNLNHDAMYWYRQDPGQGLRLIYYSQIVNDFQKGDIAEGYSVSREKKESFPLTVTSAQKNPTAFYLCASCSMGGTEAFFGQGTRLTVV.

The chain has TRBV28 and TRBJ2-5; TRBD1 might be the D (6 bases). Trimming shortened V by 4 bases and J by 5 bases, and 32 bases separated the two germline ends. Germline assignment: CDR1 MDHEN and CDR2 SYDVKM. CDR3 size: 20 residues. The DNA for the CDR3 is TGTGCCAGCAGTTGGGCATATTGGCACCGGCATATTGCAGGGGTGGAGACCCAGTACTTC. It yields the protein CASSWAYWHRHIAGVETQYF.

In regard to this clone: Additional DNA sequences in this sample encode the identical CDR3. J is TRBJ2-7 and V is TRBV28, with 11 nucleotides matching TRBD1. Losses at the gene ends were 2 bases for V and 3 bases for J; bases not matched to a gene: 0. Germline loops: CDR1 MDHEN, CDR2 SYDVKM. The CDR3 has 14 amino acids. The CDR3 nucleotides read TGTGCCAGCAGTTTAGGGACAGGGGGCTACGAGCAGTACTTC. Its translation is CASSLGTGGYEQYF.

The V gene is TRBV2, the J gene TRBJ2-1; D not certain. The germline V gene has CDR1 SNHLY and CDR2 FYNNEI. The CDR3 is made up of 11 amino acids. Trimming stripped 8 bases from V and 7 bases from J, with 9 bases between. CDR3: CASLTTNEQFF. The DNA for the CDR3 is TGTGCCAGCCTCACTACGAATGAGCAGTTCTTC.

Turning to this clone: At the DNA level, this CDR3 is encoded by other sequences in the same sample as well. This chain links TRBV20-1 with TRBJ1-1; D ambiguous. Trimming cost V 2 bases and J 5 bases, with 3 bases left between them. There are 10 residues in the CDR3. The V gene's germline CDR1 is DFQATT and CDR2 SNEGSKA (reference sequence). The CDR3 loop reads CSARRTEAFF. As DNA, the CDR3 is TGCAGTGCTAGACGGACTGAAGCTTTCTTT.

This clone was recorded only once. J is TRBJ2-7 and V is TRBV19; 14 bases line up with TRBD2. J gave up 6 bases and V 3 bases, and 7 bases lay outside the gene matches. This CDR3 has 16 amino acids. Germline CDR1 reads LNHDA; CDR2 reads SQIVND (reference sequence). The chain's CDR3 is CASSILGLAGESEQYF. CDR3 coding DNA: TGTGCCAGTAGTATTTTGGGACTAGCGGGAGAAAGCGAGCAGTACTTC.

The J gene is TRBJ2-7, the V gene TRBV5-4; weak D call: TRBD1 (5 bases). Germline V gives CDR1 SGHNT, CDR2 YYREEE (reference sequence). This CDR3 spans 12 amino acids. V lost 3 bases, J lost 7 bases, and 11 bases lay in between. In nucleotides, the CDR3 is TGTGCCAGCAGCTCCCCAGGGCGGGAGCAGTACTTC. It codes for CASSSPGREQYF.

The CDR3: CASSDRDTQYF. Written as DNA, the CDR3 is TGTGCCAGCAGCGACAGAGATACGCAGTATTTT. V is TRBV7-9 and J is TRBJ2-3, with D maybe TRBD1 (5 bases). This CDR3 is built from 11 residues. The germline gives CDR1 SEHNR, CDR2 FQNEAQ (reference sequence). V dropped 5 bases and J dropped 5 bases, with 5 bases sitting between them.

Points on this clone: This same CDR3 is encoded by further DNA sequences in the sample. The CDR3 region is CASSFGQGHTDTQYF. CDR3 sequence (DNA): TGTGCCAGCAGTTTCGGACAGGGTCACACAGATACGCAGTATTTT. The chain employs TRBV7-6 and TRBJ2-3; TRBD1 matches at 8 bases. CDR1 and CDR2 from the germline V gene are SGHVS and FNYEAQ. J was trimmed by 2 bases and V by 6 bases; bases with no gene match: 7. The CDR3 length is 15 residues.

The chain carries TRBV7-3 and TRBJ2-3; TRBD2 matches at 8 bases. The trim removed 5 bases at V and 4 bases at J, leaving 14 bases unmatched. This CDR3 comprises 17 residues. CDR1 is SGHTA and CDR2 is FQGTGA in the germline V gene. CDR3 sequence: CASSLDLPGLVADTQYF. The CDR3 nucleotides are TGTGCCAGCAGCCTGGATCTACCGGGACTAGTAGCAGATACGCAGTATTTT. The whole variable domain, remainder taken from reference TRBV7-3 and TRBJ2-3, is GAGVSQTPSNKVTEKGKYVELRCDPISGHTALYWYRQSLGQGPEFLIYFQGTGAADDSGLPNDRFFAVRPEGSVSTLKIQRTERGDSAVYLCASSLDLPGLVADTQYFGPGTRLTVL.